This entry features one T cell receptor beta chain sequence. The data stem from a study of control samples from healthy donors and cancer patients. Germline-derived CDR1 and CDR2 are PRHDT and FYEKMQ (reference sequence). The CDR3 is made up of 15 amino acids. With 5 bases clipped from V and 2 bases from J, the junction kept 7 bases outside the gene matches. TCRdb's copy holds only in-frame clones and misses some; the assay was immunoSEQ multiplex PCR. The sample includes 140,000 to 150,000 clones, more than 85% of them seen just once. The specimen sequenced was blood. The sequence was collected from a young man in good health. The J gene is TRBJ1-2, the V gene TRBV13; 8 positions agree with TRBD1. The CDR3 DNA reads as TGTGCCAGCAGCCTCAGGGGGCGTACGAACTATGGCTACACCTTC. It is translated as CASSLRGRTNYGYTF.